Listed here are 15 T cell receptor beta chains from one sample, sequenced in a study of cytomegalovirus exposure and HLA in healthy donors. Clones were sequenced by immunoSEQ multiplex PCR, and TCRdb holds only the in-frame ones, with some missing. This sample has under 200,000 clones, with less than 90% found just once. The specimen sequenced was PBMCs. The source of these receptors is a woman aged 18-35 years in good health and CMV-seronegative.

The V and J genes are TRBV10-3 and TRBJ2-7; a weak D match, TRBD1 (5 bases). The germline V gene encodes CDR1 ENHRY and CDR2 SYGVKD. The CDR3 extends over 14 amino acids. V was shortened by 0 bases and J by 3 bases, with 9 bases between the two germline ends. Here the CDR3 DNA reads TGTGCCATCAGTGAGTCGGGAAGGGGCTACGAGCAGTACTTC. Residues: CAISESGRGYEQYF.

The chain recombines TRBV5-1 with TRBJ2-5; 7 nucleotides agree with TRBD1. The germline V gene has CDR1 SGHRS and CDR2 YFSETQ. The CDR3 spans 12 residues. The trim removed 5 bases at V and 3 bases at J, leaving 1 base unmatched. This CDR3 is CASSTGEETQYF. Here the CDR3 DNA reads TGCGCCAGCAGTACAGGGGAAGAGACCCAGTACTTC. Drawing the rest from reference TRBV5-1 and TRBJ2-5, the complete variable domain is KAGVTQTPRYLIKTRGQQVTLSCSPISGHRSVSWYQQTPGQGLQFLFEYFSETQRNKGNFPGRFSGRQFSNSRSEMNVSTLELGDSALYLCASSTGEETQYFGPGTRLLVL.

This clone is a singleton in its sample. The chain is built from TRBV5-8 and TRBJ2-2, with 8 bases matching TRBD1. Germline assignment: CDR1 SGHTS and CDR2 YDEGEE. The CDR3 loop spans 16 amino acids. Trimming at V came to 2 bases and at J to 1 base, leaving 4 bases not matched to a gene. The CDR3 DNA reads as TGTGCCAGCAGCTTCATGACAGGGGTGAACACCGGGGAGCTGTTTTTT. Amino acids: CASSFMTGVNTGELFF.

The rearrangement uses TRBV2 and TRBJ1-2; tentative D call: TRBD1 (5 bases). Trimming left V 6 bases short and J 7 bases short, with 12 bases between. Germline values: CDR1 SNHLY, CDR2 FYNNEI. The CDR3 has 12 amino acids. The CDR3 loop is CASRWGRGGYTF. The CDR3 DNA is TGTGCCAGCAGGTGGGGCAGAGGTGGCTACACCTTC.

The chain's CDR3 is CASSLRDTETYEQYF. The CDR3 region has the DNA TGCGCCAGCAGCCTACGGGACACTGAAACCTACGAGCAGTACTTC. The J gene is TRBJ2-7, the V gene TRBV4-1, with D perhaps matching TRBD1 (6 bases). Trimming removed 4 bases at V and 2 bases at J, with 15 bases between. This CDR3 comprises 15 residues. CDR1 and CDR2 from the germline V gene are MGHRA and YSYEKL.

V usage is TRBV18 and J usage is TRBJ1-1; possible D gene TRBD1, 5 bases. This CDR3 has 16 residues. Deletions cut 7 bases from V and 3 bases from J, with 21 bases between. Germline lookup yields CDR1 KGHSH and CDR2 LQKENI. The CDR3 spells CASLPITGGEDTEAFF. The DNA of the CDR3 is TGTGCCAGCTTACCCATAACAGGCGGGGAAGACACTGAAGCTTTCTTT.

The CDR3, as DNA: TGTGCCAGCACCTCCCGGACAGGGTTGGAGACTGAAGCTTTCTTT. Encoded protein: CASTSRTGLETEAFF. The chain employs TRBV13 and TRBJ1-1, with 8 bases identical to TRBD1. The V gene's germline CDR1 is PRHDT and CDR2 FYEKMQ (reference sequence). V shed 7 bases, J shed 5 bases, and the junction held 12 bases outside the gene matches. The CDR3 runs to 15 residues.

The chain links TRBV6-5 to TRBJ1-6; possibly TRBD1 for D (6 bases). The germline V gene encodes CDR1 MNHEY and CDR2 SVGAGI. The ends were cut back, 5 bases at V and 7 bases at J, with 15 bases in the middle. This CDR3 region has 15 residues. The CDR3 reads CASSPPGTYNSPLHF. The CDR3 coding sequence is TGTGCCAGCAGTCCCCCCGGGACATACAATTCACCCCTCCACTTT.

J is TRBJ1-5 and V is TRBV19; no reliable D call. Trimming took off 4 bases at V and 2 bases at J, with 15 bases between the two ends. Germline V gene lookup returns CDR1 LNHDA and CDR2 SQIVND (reference sequence). There are 16 residues in the CDR3. The CDR3 sequence: CASSTISPAGNQPQHF. The CDR3 nucleotides read TGTGCCAGTAGTACTATCTCTCCAGCGGGCAATCAGCCCCAGCATTTT.

The J gene is TRBJ2-7, the V gene TRBV29-1, with a tentative D call TRBD2 (5 bases). Trimming took 5 bases from V and 4 from J, leaving 15 bases between them. Germline V gene data show CDR1 as SQVTM and CDR2 as ANQGSEA. The CDR3 covers 13 residues. DNA of the CDR3: TGCAGCGTTCGTAGGACGGAGGCGTACGAGCAGTACTTC. This gives the protein CSVRRTEAYEQYF.

The V call is TRBV7-9, the J call TRBJ1-1; tentative D call: TRBD1 (5 bases). The length of the CDR3 is 15 residues. Trimming stripped 8 bases from V and 0 bases from J, with 16 bases between. Per the germline V gene, CDR1 is SEHNR and CDR2 is FQNEAQ (reference sequence). CDR3 sequence (DNA): TGTGCCAGCCGTCCAGGGCCTGAACTGAACACTGAAGCTTTCTTT. Protein sequence: CASRPGPELNTEAFF.

V is TRBV19 and J is TRBJ2-1; 11 nucleotides line up with TRBD2. Germline V CDR1 and CDR2: LNHDA, SQIVND (reference sequence). V gave up 7 bases and J gave up 11 bases; unmatched junction bases: 16. The CDR3 sequence is 16 residues long. The CDR3, as DNA: TGTGCCAGTAAGCTAGCGGGGGGTGGAAATGAAAGGAAGCAGTTCTTC. Translated, it gives CASKLAGGGNERKQFF.

The J gene is TRBJ1-1, the V gene TRBV6-1; 8 nucleotides match TRBD1. CDR3 length: 12 residues. J was trimmed by 11 bases and V by 4 bases; bases with no gene match: 6. The germline CDR1 and CDR2 sequences are MNHNS and SASEGT. The CDR3 DNA is TGTGCCAGCAGTGGATCAGGGGGCCGGGCTTTCTTT. It is translated as CASSGSGGRAFF.

In its sample, this clone was seen a few times. The rearrangement uses TRBV27 and TRBJ2-7, with 7 bases matching TRBD1. Germline V gene data show CDR1 as MNHEY and CDR2 as SMNVEV (reference sequence). Trimming cost V 4 bases and J 3 bases; bases outside gene matches: 6. The CDR3 runs 14 residues. The CDR3 DNA reads TGTGCCAGCAGTTCGAGGGACAGATTCTACGAGCAGTACTTC. It translates to CASSSRDRFYEQYF.

The chain couples TRBV6-6 to TRBJ2-7; 7 nucleotides line up with TRBD2. The CDR3 spans 15 residues. The germline CDR1 and CDR2 sequences are MNHNY and SVGAGI (reference sequence). Losses at the gene ends were 0 bases for V and 3 bases for J; bases not matched to a gene: 5. The CDR3 loop is CASSYSTSQFYEQYF. The CDR3 DNA is TGTGCCAGCAGTTACTCGACTAGCCAATTCTACGAGCAGTACTTC.